This T cell receptor (beta chain) was captured by sequencing in a study of neurological immune-mediated disorders. Germline CDR1 DFQATT, CDR2 SNEGSKA (reference sequence). V was clipped by 7 bases and J by 7 bases; unmatched bases: 10. The CDR3 covers 13 residues. Each CDR3 protein gets one entry after TCRdb re-called the 5' RACE reads with MiXCR. The repertoire holds 69,000 or so distinct CDR3 sequences, 4.8% seen once, with about 2.2% in the top ten. This TCR was sampled from a woman between 65 and 79 years old with multiple sclerosis. The rearrangement links TRBV20-1 to TRBJ2-1, with 7 bases fitting TRBD2. Sequenced: PBMCs. CDR3 in DNA: TGCAGTGGCGTACTAGCGCGTGAGAATGAGCAGTTCTTC. The encoded protein is CSGVLARENEQFF.